The 20 T cell receptor beta chains below were found in one sample sequenced in a study of T cell responses to AZD1222 COVID-19 vaccine. Here immunoSEQ multiplex PCR was the method, and the copy in TCRdb shows in-frame clones only, minus some. The sample includes 150,000 or so clones, roughly 92% of them seen just once. Sequenced material: peripheral blood, taken on day 0 of AZD1222 vaccination. The source of these receptors is an adult in good health.

The table lists this clone with a count of one. The chain links TRBV19 to TRBJ1-4; no definite D call. The germline V and J ends were trimmed by 6 bases and 8 bases, with 13 bases remaining between them. Germline V gene data show CDR1 as LNHDA and CDR2 as SQIVND (reference sequence). The CDR3 runs 13 residues. The CDR3: CASRRGPDEKLFF. The CDR3 nucleotides read TGTGCCAGTAGACGAGGTCCGGACGAAAAACTGTTTTTT.

The chain couples TRBV7-2 to TRBJ2-5; D ambiguous. Germline lookup yields CDR1 SGHTA and CDR2 FQGNSA. This CDR3 has 15 residues. Between the trimmed V and J ends, which lost 2 bases and 4 bases, there was a span of 14 bases. Here the CDR3 reads CASSLQGPSGETQYF. The CDR3 DNA is TGTGCCAGCAGCTTACAAGGGCCCTCGGGAGAGACCCAGTACTTC.

This chain joins TRBV4-1 and TRBJ1-6; D gene unclear. CDR3 length: 15 amino acids. The germline V gene has CDR1 MGHRA and CDR2 YSYEKL. The V end was cut by 1 base, the J end by 7 bases, with 11 bases between. The CDR3 DNA is TGCGCCAGCAGCCAAGCTGGGTTGGGAAATTCACCCCTCCACTTT. Translated, it gives CASSQAGLGNSPLHF.

This chain joins TRBV11-2 and TRBJ2-2; 11 nucleotides line up with TRBD2. Germline V lookup: CDR1 SGHAT, CDR2 FQNNGV. J gave up 7 bases and V 5 bases, and 6 bases lay outside the gene matches. The CDR3 covers 15 residues. The DNA for the CDR3 is TGTGCCAGCAGCCTTACTAGCGGGAGAATCGGGGAGCTGTTTTTT. Translated: CASSLTSGRIGELFF.

The chain recombines TRBV6-4 with TRBJ2-1, with 9 bases lining up with TRBD1. Germline V gives CDR1 MRHNA, CDR2 SNTAGT. V shed 0 bases, J shed 6 bases, and the junction held 0 bases outside the gene matches. The CDR3 covers 14 residues. The CDR3 DNA reads as TGTGCCAGCAGTGACTCGACAGGGGGCAATGAGCAGTTCTTC. It encodes CASSDSTGGNEQFF.

This clone was seen once. This chain joins TRBV5-1 and TRBJ2-3; 8 positions match TRBD2. V dropped 0 bases and J dropped 4; count of bases not matched to a gene: 4. From germline, CDR1 is SGHRS and CDR2 YFSETQ. The CDR3 consists of 15 residues. CDR3 in amino acids: CASSLVAGPADTQYF. The CDR3 nucleotides are TGCGCCAGCAGCTTGGTAGCGGGGCCCGCAGATACGCAGTATTTT.

The J gene is TRBJ1-6, the V gene TRBV5-4; 7 bases fit TRBD1. With V trimmed by 4 bases and J by 10 bases, 11 bases remained unmatched. Looked up from germline, CDR1 is SGHNT and CDR2 is YYREEE (reference sequence). This CDR3 is 15 amino acids long. The CDR3 DNA is TGTGCCAGCAGCCCAATGGAGGGGGCTGGGTCACCCCTCCACTTT. Protein sequence: CASSPMEGAGSPLHF. The full variable domain, in which reference TRBV5-4 and TRBJ1-6 provide the parts outside the CDR3, is ETGVTQSPTHLIKTRGQQVTLRCSSQSGHNTVSWYQQALGQGPQFIFQYYREEENGRGNFPPRFSGLQFPNYSSELNVNALELDDSALYLCASSPMEGAGSPLHFGNGTRLTVT.

V is TRBV9 and J is TRBJ2-7; a weak D match, TRBD2 (6 bases). V was cut by 3 bases and J by 2 bases, with 9 bases left in between. The length of the CDR3 is 13 residues. CDR1 and CDR2 (germline): SGDLS, YYNGEE. CDR3 sequence: CASSEGLTYEQYF. The CDR3 bases are TGTGCCAGCAGCGAGGGACTTACCTACGAGCAGTACTTC. Full variable domain (outside the CDR3, taken from reference TRBV9 and TRBJ2-7): DSGVTQTPKHLITATGQRVTLRCSPRSGDLSVYWYQQSLDQGLQFLIQYYNGEERAKGNILERFSAQQFPDLHSELNLSSLELGDSALYFCASSEGLTYEQYFGPGTRLTVT.

This chain links TRBV29-1 with TRBJ1-1; no reliable D call. The CDR3 runs 10 residues. V was cut by 4 bases and J by 5 bases, with 5 bases left in between. Germline values: CDR1 SQVTM, CDR2 ANQGSEA. DNA of the CDR3: TGCAGCGTTGTAAGGACTGAAGCTTTCTTT. It codes for CSVVRTEAFF.

V and J are TRBV5-1 and TRBJ2-1, with TRBD2 matching over 14 bases. This CDR3 is 16 amino acids long. Germline lookup yields CDR1 SGHRS and CDR2 YFSETQ. Unmatched junction bases numbered 5, after V lost 4 bases and J lost 5 bases. Written as DNA, the CDR3 is TGCGCCAGCAGCCTGTGGACTAGCGGGGGGAACAATGAGCAGTTCTTC. Encoded protein: CASSLWTSGGNNEQFF.

This clone was detected once. The chain combines TRBV10-1 with TRBJ2-3, with TRBD1 matching over 8 bases. CDR3 length equals 16 residues. The trim removed 7 bases at V and 3 bases at J, leaving 12 bases unmatched. Per the germline V gene, CDR1 is WNHNN and CDR2 is SYGVQD (reference sequence). The CDR3 spells CASISPGTGITDTQYF. The DNA of the CDR3 is TGCGCCAGCATTAGCCCCGGGACAGGCATAACAGATACGCAGTATTTT.

This chain uses TRBV5-1 with TRBJ1-1; D possibly corresponds to TRBD1 (6 bases). Per germline, CDR1 SGHRS and CDR2 YFSETQ. V dropped 2 bases and J dropped 1 base, with 9 bases sitting between them. The CDR3 length is 14 residues. The CDR3 DNA is TGCGCCAGCAGCTTAGGGACAACGAACACTGAAGCTTTCTTT. Its translation: CASSLGTTNTEAFF.

This sequence joins TRBV6-5 and TRBJ2-1, with 9 bases matching TRBD1. The ends lost 7 bases at V and 6 bases at J; junction bases unmatched: 7. Germline V CDR1 and CDR2: MNHEY, SVGAGI. The CDR3 runs to 14 residues. The CDR3 sequence: CASNEQGAVNEQFF. The CDR3 bases are TGTGCCAGCAACGAACAGGGGGCGGTCAATGAGCAGTTCTTC.

The chain uses TRBV6-5 and TRBJ2-7, with a tentative D call TRBD1 (5 bases). Germline CDR1 reads MNHEY; CDR2 reads SVGAGI. V gave up 0 bases and J gave up 4 bases, with 16 bases separating them. This CDR3 has 16 amino acids. The CDR3 spells CASSYSSREAYYEQYF. In nucleotides, the CDR3 is TGTGCCAGCAGTTACTCCTCCAGGGAAGCGTATTACGAGCAGTACTTC.

The rearrangement links TRBV5-1 to TRBJ2-1; 7 positions match TRBD2. J lost 1 base, V lost 7 bases, and 17 bases had no gene match. The CDR3 contains 18 residues. Germline CDR1 and CDR2: SGHRS and YFSETQ. The CDR3 reads CASPDKDLAETSYNEQFF. The DNA of the CDR3 is TGCGCCAGCCCCGACAAAGATCTAGCGGAAACTTCCTACAATGAGCAGTTCTTC.

The DNA of the CDR3 is TGTGCCACCAGTCCGGAGGACCACAATGAGCAGTTCTTC. This gives the protein CATSPEDHNEQFF. The chain couples TRBV15 to TRBJ2-1; D is possibly TRBD2 (5 bases). V dropped 6 bases and J dropped 5 bases, with 11 bases sitting between them. The CDR3 totals 13 residues. In germline, CDR1 is LNHNV, CDR2 YYDKDF (reference sequence).

This clone was seen only once. The V call is TRBV7-9, the J call TRBJ2-1; no firm D call. Trimming stripped 0 bases from V and 9 bases from J, with 6 bases between. Germline V gene data show CDR1 as SEHNR and CDR2 as FQNEAQ (reference sequence). CDR3 size: 12 residues. CDR3 nucleotide sequence: TGTGCCAGCAGCTTAGCGCGGAGTGAGCAGTTCTTC. Translation gives CASSLARSEQFF.

The chain combines TRBV6-5 with TRBJ1-2, with D perhaps TRBD1 (5 bases). CDR1 and CDR2 (germline): MNHEY, SVGAGI. This CDR3 is built from 15 residues. V was pared by 7 bases and J by 4 bases, with 19 bases between. CDR3 protein: CASILTPLGGYGYTF. The DNA for the CDR3 is TGTGCCAGCATACTAACACCACTTGGGGGCTATGGCTACACCTTC.

This chain uses TRBV28 with TRBJ2-1; D gene unclear. Germline-derived CDR1 and CDR2 are MDHEN and SYDVKM. Trimming shortened V by 1 base and J by 4 bases, and 8 bases separated the two germline ends. The CDR3 covers 14 residues. In DNA form, the CDR3 reads TGTGCCAGCAGTTTATCCCCAGGATACAATGAGCAGTTCTTC. Amino acid sequence: CASSLSPGYNEQFF. Full variable domain (outside the CDR3, taken from reference TRBV28 and TRBJ2-1): DVKVTQSSRYLVKRTGEKVFLECVQDMDHENMFWYRQDPGLGLRLIYFSYDVKMKEKGDIPEGYSVSREKKERFSLILESASTNQTSMYLCASSLSPGYNEQFFGPGTRLTVL.

The genes are TRBV20-1 and TRBJ1-6; 8 bases are a match to TRBD1. CDR3 length: 13 amino acids. Germline lookup yields CDR1 DFQATT and CDR2 SNEGSKA (reference sequence). V shed 6 bases and J 7 bases; nucleotides not matched to a gene: 5. The CDR3 loop is CSASRDRNSPLHF. The CDR3 nucleotides are TGCAGTGCCAGTCGGGACAGGAATTCACCCCTCCACTTT.